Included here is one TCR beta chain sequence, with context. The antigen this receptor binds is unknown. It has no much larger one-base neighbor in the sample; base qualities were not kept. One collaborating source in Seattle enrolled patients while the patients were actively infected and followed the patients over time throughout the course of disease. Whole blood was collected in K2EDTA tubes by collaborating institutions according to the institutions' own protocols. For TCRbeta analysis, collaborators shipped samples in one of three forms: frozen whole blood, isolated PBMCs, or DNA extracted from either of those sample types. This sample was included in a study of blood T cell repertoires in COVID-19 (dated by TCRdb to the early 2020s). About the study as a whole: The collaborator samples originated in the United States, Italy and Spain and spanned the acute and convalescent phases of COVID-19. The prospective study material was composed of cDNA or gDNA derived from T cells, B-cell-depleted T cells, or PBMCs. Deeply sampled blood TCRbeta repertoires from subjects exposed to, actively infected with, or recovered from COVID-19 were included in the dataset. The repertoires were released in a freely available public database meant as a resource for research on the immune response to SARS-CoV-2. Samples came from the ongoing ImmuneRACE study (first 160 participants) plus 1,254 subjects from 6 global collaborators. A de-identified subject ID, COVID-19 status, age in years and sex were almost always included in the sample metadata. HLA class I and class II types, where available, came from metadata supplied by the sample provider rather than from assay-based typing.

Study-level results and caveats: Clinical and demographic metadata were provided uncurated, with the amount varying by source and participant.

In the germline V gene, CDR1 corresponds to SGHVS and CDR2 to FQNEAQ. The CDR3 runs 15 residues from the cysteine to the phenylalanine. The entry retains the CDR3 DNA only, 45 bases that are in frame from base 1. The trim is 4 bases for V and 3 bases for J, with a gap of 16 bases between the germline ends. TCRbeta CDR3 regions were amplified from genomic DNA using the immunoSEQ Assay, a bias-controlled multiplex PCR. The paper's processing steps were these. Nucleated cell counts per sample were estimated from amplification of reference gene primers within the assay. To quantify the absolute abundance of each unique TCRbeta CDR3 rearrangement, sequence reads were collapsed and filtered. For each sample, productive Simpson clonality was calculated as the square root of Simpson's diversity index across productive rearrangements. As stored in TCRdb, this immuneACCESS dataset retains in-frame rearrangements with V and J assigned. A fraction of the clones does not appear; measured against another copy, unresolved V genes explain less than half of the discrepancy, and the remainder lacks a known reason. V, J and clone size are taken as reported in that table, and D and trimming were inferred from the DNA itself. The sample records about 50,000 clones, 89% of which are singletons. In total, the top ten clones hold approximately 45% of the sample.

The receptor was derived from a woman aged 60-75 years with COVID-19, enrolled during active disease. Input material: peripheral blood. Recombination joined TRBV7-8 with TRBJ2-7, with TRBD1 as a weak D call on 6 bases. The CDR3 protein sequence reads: CASSSRNRVDYEQYF. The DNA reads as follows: TGTGCCAGCAGCTCACGTAACAGGGTGGACTACGAGCAGTACTTC.